This T cell receptor (beta chain) was captured in a study of chemoradiotherapy in HPV16-positive cancers. Study findings and constraints: Only a couple of HPV16-positive patients supplied the functional HPV-specificity definition.

Turning to this clone: What it recognizes is unknown.

Libraries were prepared by immunoSEQ multiplex PCR; TCRdb keeps only in-frame clonotypes and omits some of them. The sample includes over 14,000 clones, around 80% seen only once; the top ten take roughly 9.6%. Looked up from germline, CDR1 is LGHNA and CDR2 is YSLEER. The CDR3 runs to 14 residues. The junction had 7 bases not matched to a gene; V was cut back by 3 bases and J by 9 bases. The chain uses TRBV4-3 and TRBJ2-7; 11 positions match TRBD1. The sample was taken from a patient who underwent chemoradiotherapy. This receptor was obtained from a human donor with HPV-associated anogenital cancer. The CDR3 DNA follows: TGCGCCAGCAGCCAGGGGACAGGGGGTGATGGGCAGTACTTC. Translating it yields CASSQGTGGDGQYF.